This TCR beta chain was retrieved from a study of shared clonotypes between healthy human individuals. For the study at large: Per donor, three plates held CD4 naive cells, three held CD4 memory, two held CD8 naive and one held CD8 memory. Findings of the study overall: Generally, naive subsets came out with larger estimated richness than memory subsets.

This clone has a handful of counts. The antigen is undetermined. At deep level, the assay was performed. Source study methods: Filtering differed since immunoSEQ provided only junctions, with no quality scores. The assay was immunoSEQ multiplex PCR, and TCRdb's table has in-frame clones only and misses some. That table supplies the V and J calls and clone size; D and trimming were determined from the DNA. The sample carries about 870,000 clones, more than 85% recorded once. Germline V gene sequence: CDR1 SGHDT, CDR2 YYEEEE. This CDR3 is 13 amino acids long. V lost 4 bases, J lost 6 bases, and 14 bases lay in between. Naive CD8 cells lacked CD45RO and underwent positive selection for CCR7, leaving out terminally differentiated effector memory CD45RA+ cells.

Specimen: naive CD8+ T cells sorted from blood. The TCR sequence derives from a man aged 30 to 39 in good health. The chain links TRBV5-6 to TRBJ2-7, with D perhaps TRBD2 (5 bases). CDR3 DNA sequence: TGTGCCAGCAGCCCAGGACTGTTTCCCGAGCAGTACTTC. Translating gives CASSPGLFPEQYF.